This T cell receptor (beta chain) was found in a study of blood T cell repertoires in COVID-19. Per the germline V gene, CDR1 is MDHEN and CDR2 is SYDVKM. V shed 8 bases and J 0 bases; nucleotides not matched to a gene: 12. This CDR3 spans 16 amino acids. This table comes from immunoSEQ multiplex PCR, and its TCRdb copy is limited to in-frame clones, with some not included. This table holds tens of thousands of clones, 88% found once. Material for sequencing was peripheral blood. The origin of this receptor is a woman aged 70 to 79 with acute or convalescent COVID-19. The chain uses TRBV28 and TRBJ2-7; 8 bases agree with TRBD1. The CDR3 DNA is TGTGCCAGCCGGGACAGGAGGACGGGAAGCTCCTACGAGCAGTACTTC. Its translation: CASRDRRTGSSYEQYF.